The 30 T cell receptor beta chains in this list originate from one sample, sequenced in a study of blood T cell repertoires in COVID-19 (dated by TCRdb to the early 2020s). Library method: the immunoSEQ multiplex PCR assay. TCRdb provides this immuneACCESS table in a form limited to in-frame rearrangements. Some clones are lacking; in checked studies, under half of them reflect an unresolved V gene, and why the rest are absent is not known. The sample table contains about 220,000 clones; only one count was recorded for roughly 86% of them. The top ten hold 10% of the sample. Sample: peripheral blood. All receptors derive from a woman between 45 and 65 years old with COVID-19, enrolled during active disease.

The chain couples TRBV9 to TRBJ2-4; TRBD2 matches at 9 bases. CDR3 length: 14 residues. J was trimmed by 9 bases and V by 1 base; bases with no gene match: 5. Germline V gene data show CDR1 as SGDLS and CDR2 as YYNGEE. The DNA for the CDR3 is TGTGCCAGCAGCGTATTTGAGCGGGGGGTCATTCAGTACTTC. Encoded protein: CASSVFERGVIQYF. The full variable domain, rest sourced from reference TRBV9 and TRBJ2-4, is DSGVTQTPKHLITATGQRVTLRCSPRSGDLSVYWYQQSLDQGLQFLIQYYNGEERAKGNILERFSAQQFPDLHSELNLSSLELGDSALYFCASSVFERGVIQYFGAGTRLSVL.

The chain has TRBV2 and TRBJ1-1; D is unclear. The germline V gene has CDR1 SNHLY and CDR2 FYNNEI. V gave up 8 bases and J gave up 1 base, with 17 bases separating them. CDR3 size: 15 residues. The CDR3 sequence is CASPLFRTENTEAFF. As DNA, the CDR3 is TGTGCCAGCCCTCTCTTCAGAACAGAGAACACTGAAGCTTTCTTT.

V is TRBV10-2 and J is TRBJ2-5; 13 nucleotides agree with TRBD2. Germline CDR1 reads WSHSY; CDR2 reads SAAADI. The CDR3 contains 16 residues. The V and J ends lost 7 bases and 1 base, in that order; junction bases with no gene match: 6. The chain's CDR3 is CASKGGTSGIQETQYF. The CDR3 nucleotides are TGCGCCAGCAAAGGAGGGACTAGCGGGATCCAAGAGACCCAGTACTTC.

The chain couples TRBV6-6 to TRBJ2-1; 11 positions match TRBD1. CDR1 and CDR2 from the germline V gene are MNHNY and SVGAGI (reference sequence). With 5 bases clipped from V and 5 bases from J, the junction kept 5 bases outside the gene matches. The CDR3 has 15 amino acids. For the CDR3, the DNA is TGTGCCAGCAGTGAGGACAGGGGGCCCGACAATGAGCAGTTCTTC. Translation: CASSEDRGPDNEQFF.

This clone was counted once. The V call is TRBV28, the J call TRBJ2-1, with TRBD2 matching 13 bases. With V trimmed by 6 bases and J by 0 bases, 11 bases remained unmatched. Looked up from germline, CDR1 is MDHEN and CDR2 is SYDVKM. The CDR3 extends over 19 amino acids. The CDR3, as DNA: TGTGCCAGCAGAGGGCGGGGACTAGCGGGGTTAAGCTCCTACAATGAGCAGTTCTTC. Amino acid sequence: CASRGRGLAGLSSYNEQFF.

The chain has TRBV5-1 and TRBJ1-2; 8 bases align to TRBD1. The CDR3 consists of 14 residues. Losses at the gene ends were 0 bases for V and 4 bases for J; bases not matched to a gene: 2. Per germline, CDR1 SGHRS and CDR2 YFSETQ. In DNA form, the CDR3 reads TGCGCCAGCAGCTTGGAGGACAGGGTCTATGGCTACACCTTC. This translates into CASSLEDRVYGYTF.

The V and J genes are TRBV12-5 and TRBJ1-2; D remains unclear. Germline lookup yields CDR1 LGHNT and CDR2 FRNRAP. Trimming cost V 0 bases and J 10 bases, with 12 bases left between them. The CDR3 has 13 amino acids. DNA for the CDR3: TGTGCTAGTGGTTTGGTACGAAATAGCGTCTACACCTTC. This sequence encodes CASGLVRNSVYTF.

This chain connects TRBV7-2 to TRBJ2-7; 7 bases match TRBD2. With V trimmed by 5 bases and J by 4 bases, 11 bases remained unmatched. CDR1 is SGHTA, CDR2 FQGNSA, per germline. The CDR3 has 15 amino acids. This chain's CDR3 is CASSTRAGVPYEQYF. The CDR3 DNA is TGTGCCAGCAGCACACGGGCGGGGGTCCCTTACGAGCAGTACTTC.

This clone was counted only a few times. The chain joins TRBV19 to TRBJ2-7; D remains unclear. Germline lookup yields CDR1 LNHDA and CDR2 SQIVND (reference sequence). There are 10 residues in the CDR3. V lost 4 bases, J lost 9 bases, and 7 bases lay in between. The CDR3 nucleotides read TGTGCCAGTAGTACGACTTCGCAGTACTTC. The encoded protein is CASSTTSQYF.

This clone was detected only once. This sequence joins TRBV2 and TRBJ2-7, with D perhaps TRBD1 (5 bases). The V gene's germline CDR1 is SNHLY and CDR2 FYNNEI. This CDR3 is 12 amino acids long. Trimming left V 5 bases short and J 3 bases short, with 8 bases between. CDR3 DNA: TGTGCCAGCAGTTCTGACAGCTACGAGCAGTACGTC. Translation: CASSSDSYEQYV.

This clone appeared a single time. V is TRBV7-2 and J is TRBJ2-1; 7 bases agree with TRBD1. V lost 3 bases and J lost 2; bases outside the gene matches: 1. CDR1 is SGHTA and CDR2 is FQGNSA in the germline V gene. The CDR3 length is 14 residues. The chain's CDR3 is CASSLTGTYNEQFF. In DNA, the CDR3 is TGTGCCAGCAGCTTGACAGGGACCTACAATGAGCAGTTCTTC.

This clone appeared a few times. The rearrangement uses TRBV7-9 and TRBJ1-5; D is unresolved. Germline V CDR1 and CDR2: SEHNR, FQNEAQ (reference sequence). Between the trimmed V and J ends, which lost 5 bases and 3 bases, there was a span of 14 bases. This CDR3 region has 15 residues. CDR3 DNA: TGTGCCAGCAGCCCTGGCGGGCTCTACAATCAGCCCCAGCATTTT. Protein: CASSPGGLYNQPQHF.

The chain is built from TRBV19 and TRBJ1-1, with no clear D. The CDR3 covers 11 residues. Germline lookup yields CDR1 LNHDA and CDR2 SQIVND (reference sequence). The V end was cut by 10 bases, the J end by 3 bases, with 9 bases between. The CDR3 nucleotides read TGTGCCACCAAACAGTACACTGAAGCTTTCTTT. Protein product: CATKQYTEAFF.

CDR3 sequence: CASTHRGRAYYEQYF. In DNA form, the CDR3 reads TGTGCCAGCACCCACAGAGGGCGGGCTTACTACGAGCAGTACTTC. The chain combines TRBV6-9 with TRBJ2-7, with D maybe TRBD2 (5 bases). The germline V gene has CDR1 MNHGY and CDR2 SVAAGI. The CDR3 sequence is 15 residues long. The V gene lost 7 bases and the J gene lost 3 bases, with 19 bases spanning the gap.

V is TRBV2 and J is TRBJ1-6, with TRBD1 identical over 9 bases. Germline lookup yields CDR1 SNHLY and CDR2 FYNNEI. The CDR3 consists of 16 residues. J gave up 3 bases and V 5 bases, and 5 bases lay outside the gene matches. The CDR3 DNA follows: TGTGCCAGCAGTTCCCTGGACAGGGGCTATAATTCACCCCTCCACTTT. Protein product: CASSSLDRGYNSPLHF.

The V and J genes are TRBV4-3 and TRBJ2-7; 7 nucleotides agree with TRBD2. The germline CDR1 and CDR2 sequences are LGHNA and YSLEER. After removal of 4 bases from V and 7 bases from J, the junction contained 10 bases not matched to a gene. The CDR3 consists of 14 residues. Here the CDR3 reads CASSPRIAGEEQYF. CDR3 nucleotides: TGCGCCAGCAGCCCGAGGATCGCGGGGGAGGAGCAGTACTTC.

The chain is built from TRBV7-2 and TRBJ2-3; D is perhaps TRBD2 (5 bases). V was shortened by 1 base and J by 5 bases, with 7 bases between the two germline ends. CDR1 and CDR2 from the germline V gene are SGHTA and FQGNSA. CDR3 size: 13 residues. The CDR3 DNA is TGTGCCAGCAGCTTAGTTGGGAGAGATACGCAGTATTTT. Translating gives CASSLVGRDTQYF.

This clone was observed once. The chain employs TRBV6-2 or TRBV6-3 and TRBJ1-4; 10 bases align to TRBD1. J was trimmed by 7 bases and V by 2 bases; bases with no gene match: 7. Germline CDR1 is MNHEY and CDR2 is SVGEGT. This CDR3 spans 16 amino acids. The CDR3 here is CASSYEAGQGSEKLFF. CDR3 nucleotide sequence: TGTGCCAGCAGTTACGAAGCGGGACAGGGGAGTGAAAAACTGTTTTTT.

This clone came up once. The chain employs TRBV19 and TRBJ1-1; the match to TRBD1 covers 7 bases. The CDR3 is 12 amino acids. The V gene's germline CDR1 is LNHDA and CDR2 SQIVND (reference sequence). J was trimmed by 4 bases and V by 10 bases; bases with no gene match: 6. The CDR3 protein is CAIQTGPTEAFF. The CDR3 DNA sequence: TGTGCCATCCAGACAGGGCCCACTGAAGCTTTCTTT.

Here the CDR3 reads CASSIVGAREQFF. The CDR3 nucleotides are TGTGCCAGTAGTATAGTAGGGGCTCGAGAGCAGTTCTTC. This chain uses TRBV19 with TRBJ2-1, with D possibly being TRBD1 (5 bases). The CDR3 sequence is 13 residues long. Germline V gene data show CDR1 as LNHDA and CDR2 as SQIVND (reference sequence). V was cut by 1 base and J by 10 bases, with 11 bases left in between.

The CDR3 loop reads CASSPGQVPSTNYGYTF. DNA for the CDR3: TGTGCCAGCAGCCCAGGACAGGTTCCAAGTACTAACTATGGCTACACCTTC. The chain carries TRBV7-8 and TRBJ1-2, with 7 bases fitting TRBD1. The CDR3 extends over 17 amino acids. Germline CDR1 and CDR2: SGHVS and FQNEAQ. The junction had 12 bases not matched to a gene; V was cut back by 5 bases and J by 0 bases.

The chain is built from TRBV4-3 and TRBJ1-2; D is unclear. Germline V CDR1 and CDR2: LGHNA, YSLEER. Trimming removed 0 bases at V and 8 bases at J, with 10 bases between. There are 13 residues in the CDR3. CDR3 loop: CASSQEESDGYTF. The CDR3 nucleotides read TGCGCCAGCAGCCAAGAAGAGAGCGACGGCTACACCTTC.

This rearrangement joins TRBV29-1 to TRBJ1-2; 10 bases are shared with TRBD1. From germline, CDR1 is SQVTM and CDR2 ANQGSEA. Germline trimming cut 7 bases from V and 6 bases from J; bases unmatched to any gene: 5. CDR3 length: 12 amino acids. The CDR3 loop reads CSASTGGNGYTF. The DNA for the CDR3 is TGCAGCGCTTCGACAGGGGGCAATGGCTACACCTTC.

The sample holds one count of this clone. J is TRBJ2-2 and V is TRBV10-2; no reliable D call. The CDR3 has 13 amino acids. Trimming shortened V by 4 bases and J by 7 bases, and 10 bases separated the two germline ends. The germline V gene has CDR1 WSHSY and CDR2 SAAADI. CDR3 sequence (DNA): TGCGCCAGCAGTGCCTCACTCGGCGGGGAGCTGTTTTTT. This codes for CASSASLGGELFF.

V and J are TRBV10-3 and TRBJ2-2; 8 nucleotides line up with TRBD2. The junction had 5 bases not matched to a gene; V was cut back by 11 bases and J by 3 bases. The CDR3 totals 13 residues. Germline-derived CDR1 and CDR2 are ENHRY and SYGVKD. In DNA form, the CDR3 reads TGTGCCGGGCGGGGGGCCGACACCGGGGAGCTGTTTTTT. Protein sequence: CAGRGADTGELFF.

The chain uses TRBV27 and TRBJ1-1, with D unresolved. From germline, CDR1 is MNHEY and CDR2 SMNVEV (reference sequence). The V and J ends lost 5 bases and 5 bases respectively, with 15 bases between them. This CDR3 is 14 amino acids long. CDR3 protein: CASSPLRVWTEAFF. For the CDR3, the DNA is TGTGCCAGCAGTCCTCTCCGGGTTTGGACTGAAGCTTTCTTT.

This chain connects TRBV3-1 (or the pseudogene TRBV3-2) to TRBJ1-1; no clear D gene. Trimming pared 4 bases from V and 0 bases from J, leaving 6 bases between. CDR1 LGHDT and CDR2 YNNKEL come from the germline V gene (reference sequence). The CDR3 is 13 residues long. The CDR3 region is CASSRNMNTEAFF. The CDR3 DNA sequence: TGTGCCAGCAGCCGAAACATGAACACTGAAGCTTTCTTT.

This chain joins TRBV21-1 and TRBJ2-7; the table's D gene call, TRBD1, was not cross checked with the DNA. TRBV21-1 is a recognized pseudogene. This CDR3 region has 13 residues. CDR3 in DNA: TGTGCCAGCAGCGCCCGACATAGCTACGAGCAGTACTTC. The encoded protein is CASSARHSYEQYF.

The chain employs TRBV5-1 and TRBJ2-7; 7 bases are a match to TRBD1. Germline assignment: CDR1 SGHRS and CDR2 YFSETQ. The V segment lost 0 bases and the J segment 5 bases; nucleotides outside the gene matches: 5. The CDR3 has 14 amino acids. CDR3 sequence: CASSLGQGTNEQYF. The CDR3 coding sequence is TGCGCCAGCAGCTTGGGACAGGGAACGAACGAGCAGTACTTC.

The V and J genes are TRBV7-6 and TRBJ2-2, with TRBD2 identical over 9 bases. The CDR3 covers 17 residues. CDR1 is SGHVS, CDR2 FNYEAQ, per germline. Trimming at V came to 3 bases and at J to 1 base, leaving 6 bases not matched to a gene. DNA of the CDR3: TGTGCCAGCAGCTTTTTGGCTAGCGGGGTGAACACCGGGGAGCTGTTTTTT. It specifies CASSFLASGVNTGELFF.